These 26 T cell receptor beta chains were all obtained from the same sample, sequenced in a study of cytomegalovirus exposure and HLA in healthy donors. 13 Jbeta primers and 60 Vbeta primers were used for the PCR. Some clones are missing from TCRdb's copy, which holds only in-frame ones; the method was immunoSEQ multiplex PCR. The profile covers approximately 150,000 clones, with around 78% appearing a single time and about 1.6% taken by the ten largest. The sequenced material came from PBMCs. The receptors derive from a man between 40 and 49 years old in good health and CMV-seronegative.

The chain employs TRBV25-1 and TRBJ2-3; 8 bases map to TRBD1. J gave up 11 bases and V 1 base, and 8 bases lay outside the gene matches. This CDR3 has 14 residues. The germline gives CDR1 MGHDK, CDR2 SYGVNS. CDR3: CASSESPDREKQYF. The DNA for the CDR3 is TGTGCCAGCAGTGAATCCCCGGACAGGGAAAAGCAGTATTTT. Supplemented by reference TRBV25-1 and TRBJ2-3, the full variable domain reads EADIYQTPRYLVIGTGKKITLECSQTMGHDKMYWYQQDPGMELHLIHYSYGVNSTEKGDLSSESTVSRIRTEHFPLTLESARPSHTSQYLCASSESPDREKQYFGPGTRLTVL.

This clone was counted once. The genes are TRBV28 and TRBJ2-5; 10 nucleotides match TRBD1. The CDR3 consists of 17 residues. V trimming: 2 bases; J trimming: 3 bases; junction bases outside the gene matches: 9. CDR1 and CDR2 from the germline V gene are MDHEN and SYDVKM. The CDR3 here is CASSLSSGTGEEETQYF. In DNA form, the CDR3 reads TGTGCCAGCAGTTTAAGTTCCGGGACAGGGGAAGAAGAGACCCAGTACTTC.

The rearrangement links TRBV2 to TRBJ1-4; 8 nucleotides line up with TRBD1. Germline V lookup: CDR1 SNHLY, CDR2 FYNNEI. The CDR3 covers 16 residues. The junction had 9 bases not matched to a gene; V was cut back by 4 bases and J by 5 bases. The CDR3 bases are TGTGCCAGCAGTGGCCGGGACAGGAGAGTAAATGAAAAACTGTTTTTT. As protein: CASSGRDRRVNEKLFF.

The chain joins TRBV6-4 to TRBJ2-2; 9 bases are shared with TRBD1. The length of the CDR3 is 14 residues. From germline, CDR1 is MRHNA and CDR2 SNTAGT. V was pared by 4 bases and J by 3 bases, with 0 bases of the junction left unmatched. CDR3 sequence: CASSGTGDTGELFF. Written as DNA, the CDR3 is TGTGCCAGCAGTGGGACAGGGGACACCGGGGAGCTGTTTTTT.

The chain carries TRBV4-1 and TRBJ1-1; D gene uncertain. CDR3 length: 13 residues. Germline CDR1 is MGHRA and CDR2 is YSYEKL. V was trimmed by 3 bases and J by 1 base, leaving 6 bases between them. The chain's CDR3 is CASSQWQNTEAFF. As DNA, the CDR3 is TGCGCCAGCAGCCAGTGGCAGAACACTGAAGCTTTCTTT.

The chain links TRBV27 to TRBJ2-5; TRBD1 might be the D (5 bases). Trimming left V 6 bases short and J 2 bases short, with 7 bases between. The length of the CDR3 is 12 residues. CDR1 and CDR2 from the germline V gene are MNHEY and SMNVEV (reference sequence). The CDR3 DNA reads TGTGCCAGCAGGGGGCAACAAGAGACCCAGTACTTC. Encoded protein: CASRGQQETQYF.

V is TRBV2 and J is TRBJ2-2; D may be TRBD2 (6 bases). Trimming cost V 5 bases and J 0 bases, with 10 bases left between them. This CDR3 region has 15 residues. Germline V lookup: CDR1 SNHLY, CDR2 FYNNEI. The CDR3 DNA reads TGTGCCAGCAGTTTTAGCGGAACGAACACCGGGGAGCTGTTTTTT. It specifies CASSFSGTNTGELFF.

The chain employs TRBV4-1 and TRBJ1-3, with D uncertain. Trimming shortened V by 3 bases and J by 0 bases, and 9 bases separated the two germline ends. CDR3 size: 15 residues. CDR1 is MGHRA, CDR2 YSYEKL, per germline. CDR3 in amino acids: CASSHYLDSGNTIYF. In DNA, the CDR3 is TGCGCCAGCAGCCATTATCTAGACTCTGGAAACACCATATATTTT.

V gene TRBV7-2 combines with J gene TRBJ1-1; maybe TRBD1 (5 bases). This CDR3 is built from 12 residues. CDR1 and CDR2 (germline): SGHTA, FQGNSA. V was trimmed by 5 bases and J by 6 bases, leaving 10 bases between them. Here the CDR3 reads CASSRMGPEAFF. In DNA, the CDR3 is TGTGCCAGCAGCCGTATGGGGCCTGAAGCTTTCTTT.

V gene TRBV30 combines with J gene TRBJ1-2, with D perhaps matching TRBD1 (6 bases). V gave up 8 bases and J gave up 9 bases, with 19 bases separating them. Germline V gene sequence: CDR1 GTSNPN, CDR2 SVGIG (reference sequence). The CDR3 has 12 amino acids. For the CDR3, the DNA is TGTGCCGGTCAGGGAGGGGGTGGGAGCTACACCTTC. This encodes CAGQGGGGSYTF.

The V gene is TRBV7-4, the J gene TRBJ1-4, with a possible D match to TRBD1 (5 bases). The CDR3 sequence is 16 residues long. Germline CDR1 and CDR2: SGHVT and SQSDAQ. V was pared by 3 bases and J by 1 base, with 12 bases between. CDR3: CASSFKRGRTNEKLFF. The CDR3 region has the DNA TGTGCCAGCAGCTTTAAAAGGGGCCGAACTAATGAAAAACTGTTTTTT. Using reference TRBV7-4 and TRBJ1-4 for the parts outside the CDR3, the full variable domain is GAGVSQSPRYKVAKRGRDVALRCDSISGHVTLYWYRQTLGQGSEVLTYSQSDAQRDKSGRPSGRFSAERPERSVSTLKIQRTEQGDSAVYLCASSFKRGRTNEKLFFGSGTQLSVL.

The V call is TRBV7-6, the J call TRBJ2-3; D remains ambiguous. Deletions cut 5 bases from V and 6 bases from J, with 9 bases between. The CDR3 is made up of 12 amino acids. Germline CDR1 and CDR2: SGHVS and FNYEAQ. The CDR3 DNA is TGTGCCAGCAGCCCCGACGGGGATACGCAGTATTTT. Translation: CASSPDGDTQYF.

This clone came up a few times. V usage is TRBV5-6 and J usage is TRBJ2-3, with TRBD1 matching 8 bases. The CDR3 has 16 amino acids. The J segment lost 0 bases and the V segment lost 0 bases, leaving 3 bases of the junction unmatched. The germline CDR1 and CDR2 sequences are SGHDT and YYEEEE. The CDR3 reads CASSLVGTGSTDTQYF. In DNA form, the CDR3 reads TGTGCCAGCAGCTTGGTGGGGACAGGTAGCACAGATACGCAGTATTTT.

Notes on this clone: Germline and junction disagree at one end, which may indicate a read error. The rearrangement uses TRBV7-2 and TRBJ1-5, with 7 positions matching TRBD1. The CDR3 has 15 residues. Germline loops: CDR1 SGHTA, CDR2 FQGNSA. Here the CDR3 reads CASSTQTGYNRPQHF. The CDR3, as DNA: TGTGCCAGCAGCACCCAGACAGGGTACAATCGGCCCCAGCATTTT.

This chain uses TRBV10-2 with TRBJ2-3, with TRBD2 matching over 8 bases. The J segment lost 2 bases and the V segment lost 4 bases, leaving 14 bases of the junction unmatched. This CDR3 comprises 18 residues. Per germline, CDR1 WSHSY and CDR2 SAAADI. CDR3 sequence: CASSAPFSSGVNTDTQYF. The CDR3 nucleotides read TGCGCCAGCAGTGCCCCGTTTAGTAGCGGGGTTAACACAGATACGCAGTATTTT.

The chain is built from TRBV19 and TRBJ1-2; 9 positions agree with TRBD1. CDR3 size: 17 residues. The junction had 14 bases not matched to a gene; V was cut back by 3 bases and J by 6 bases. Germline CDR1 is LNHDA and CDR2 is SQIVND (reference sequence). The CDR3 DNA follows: TGTGCCAGTAGTATGGACCTGTGGACAGGGGTGAATGATGGCTACACCTTC. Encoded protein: CASSMDLWTGVNDGYTF.

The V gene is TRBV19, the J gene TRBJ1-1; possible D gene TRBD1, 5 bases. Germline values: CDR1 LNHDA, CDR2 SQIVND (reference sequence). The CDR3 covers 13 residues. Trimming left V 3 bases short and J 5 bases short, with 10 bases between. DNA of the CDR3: TGTGCCAGTAGTATGGGGGGGGGAACTGAAGCTTTCTTT. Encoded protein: CASSMGGGTEAFF.

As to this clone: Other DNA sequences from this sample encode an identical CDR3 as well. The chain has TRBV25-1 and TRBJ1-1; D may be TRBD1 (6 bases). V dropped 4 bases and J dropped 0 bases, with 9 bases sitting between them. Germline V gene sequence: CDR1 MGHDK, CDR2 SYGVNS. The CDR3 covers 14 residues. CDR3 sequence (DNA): TGTGCCAGCAGTGTCACAGGGATGAACACTGAAGCTTTCTTT. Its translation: CASSVTGMNTEAFF.

The CDR3 DNA is TGTGCCAGCAACCCCGGGAGGAGGCAGGCCCCCTCCTACGAGCAGTACTTC. Amino acid sequence: CASNPGRRQAPSYEQYF. The chain links TRBV7-2 to TRBJ2-7; 7 nucleotides agree with TRBD2. CDR1 and CDR2 (germline): SGHTA, FQGNSA. The V segment lost 7 bases and the J segment 0 bases; nucleotides outside the gene matches: 15. This CDR3 region has 17 residues.

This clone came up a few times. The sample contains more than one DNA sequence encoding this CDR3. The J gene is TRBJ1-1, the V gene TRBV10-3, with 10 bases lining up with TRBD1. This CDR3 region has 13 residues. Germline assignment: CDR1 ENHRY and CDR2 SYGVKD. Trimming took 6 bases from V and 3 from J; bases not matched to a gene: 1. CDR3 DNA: TGTGCCATCAGCGGGACAGGGGACACTGAAGCTTTCTTT. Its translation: CAISGTGDTEAFF.

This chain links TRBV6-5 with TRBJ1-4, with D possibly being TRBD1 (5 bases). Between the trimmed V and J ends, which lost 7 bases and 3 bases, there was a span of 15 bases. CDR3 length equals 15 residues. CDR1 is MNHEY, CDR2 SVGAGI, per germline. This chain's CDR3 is CASTPNQGSNEKLFF. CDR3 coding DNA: TGTGCCAGCACCCCCAACCAGGGATCTAATGAAAAACTGTTTTTT.

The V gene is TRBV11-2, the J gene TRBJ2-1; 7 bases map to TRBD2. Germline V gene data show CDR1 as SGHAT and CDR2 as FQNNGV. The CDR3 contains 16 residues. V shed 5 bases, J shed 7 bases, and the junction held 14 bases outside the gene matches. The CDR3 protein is CASSLPVAGALNEQFF. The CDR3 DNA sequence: TGTGCCAGCAGCCTCCCCGTCGCGGGAGCTCTTAATGAGCAGTTCTTC.

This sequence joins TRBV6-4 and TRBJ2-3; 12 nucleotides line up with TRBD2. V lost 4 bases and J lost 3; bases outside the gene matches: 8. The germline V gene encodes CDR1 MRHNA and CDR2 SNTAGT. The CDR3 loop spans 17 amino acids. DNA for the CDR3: TGTGCCAGCAGTGCCGGGACTAGCGGGTTAGGTACAGATACGCAGTATTTT. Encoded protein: CASSAGTSGLGTDTQYF.

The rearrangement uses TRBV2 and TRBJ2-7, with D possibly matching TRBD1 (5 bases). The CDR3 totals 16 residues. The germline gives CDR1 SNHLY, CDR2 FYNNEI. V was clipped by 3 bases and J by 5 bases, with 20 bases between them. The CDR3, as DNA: TGTGCCAGCAGTGATGTGGCAATAAGGGGCGGCAACGAGCAGTACGTC. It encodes CASSDVAIRGGNEQYV.

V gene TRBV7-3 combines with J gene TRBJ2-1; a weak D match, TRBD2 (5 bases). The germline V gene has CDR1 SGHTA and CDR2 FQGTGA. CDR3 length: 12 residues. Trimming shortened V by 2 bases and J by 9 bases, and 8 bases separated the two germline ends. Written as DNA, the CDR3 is TGTGCCAGCAGCTTACAAGGAGGTGAGCAGTTCTTC. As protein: CASSLQGGEQFF.

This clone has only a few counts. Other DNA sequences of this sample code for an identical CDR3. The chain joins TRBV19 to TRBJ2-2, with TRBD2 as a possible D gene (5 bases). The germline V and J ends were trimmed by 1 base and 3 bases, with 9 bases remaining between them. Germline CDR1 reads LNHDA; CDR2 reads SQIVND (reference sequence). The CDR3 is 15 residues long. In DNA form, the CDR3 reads TGTGCCAGTAGTATAGGAGGGTGGGACACCGGGGAGCTGTTTTTT. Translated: CASSIGGWDTGELFF.